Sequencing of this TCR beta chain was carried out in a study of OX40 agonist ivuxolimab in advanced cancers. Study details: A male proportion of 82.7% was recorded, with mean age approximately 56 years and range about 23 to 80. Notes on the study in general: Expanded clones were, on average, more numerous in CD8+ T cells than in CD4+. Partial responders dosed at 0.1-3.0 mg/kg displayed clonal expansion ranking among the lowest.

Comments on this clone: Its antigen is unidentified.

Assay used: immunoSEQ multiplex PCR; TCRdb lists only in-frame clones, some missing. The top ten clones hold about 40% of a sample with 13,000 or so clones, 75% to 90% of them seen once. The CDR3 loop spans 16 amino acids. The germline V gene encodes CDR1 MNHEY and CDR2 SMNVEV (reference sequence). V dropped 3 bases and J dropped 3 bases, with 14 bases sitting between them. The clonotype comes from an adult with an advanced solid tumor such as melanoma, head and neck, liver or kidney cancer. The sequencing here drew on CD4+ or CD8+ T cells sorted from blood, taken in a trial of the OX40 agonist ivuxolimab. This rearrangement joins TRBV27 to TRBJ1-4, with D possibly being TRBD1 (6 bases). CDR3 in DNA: TGTGCCAGCAGTTTGCAGCTCGGGGGCCCTAATGAAAAACTGTTTTTT. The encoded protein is CASSLQLGGPNEKLFF.